A single sample is the source of the 8 T cell receptor beta chains below, sequenced in a study of OX40 agonist ivuxolimab in advanced cancers. The receptor library was made with the immunoSEQ multiplex PCR assay. Not all clones reach the TCRdb copy of this immuneACCESS table, which keeps in-frame sequences only. Checked studies attribute under half of the gap to unresolved V genes and leave the rest unexplained. The sample table contains some 59,000 clones; only one count was recorded for roughly 88% of them. The top ten hold about 2.4% of the sample. Sequences were derived from CD4+ or CD8+ T cells sorted from blood, sampled in a trial of the OX40 agonist ivuxolimab. These receptors were taken from an adult with an advanced solid tumor such as melanoma, head and neck, liver or kidney cancer.

CDR3 sequence: CASSLDRTTEAFF. DNA of the CDR3: TGTGCCAGCAGCTTAGACAGGACGACTGAAGCTTTCTTT. The chain links TRBV11-2 to TRBJ1-1; D is undetermined. The CDR3 spans 13 residues. Trimming shortened V by 0 bases and J by 5 bases, and 7 bases separated the two germline ends. CDR1 is SGHAT, CDR2 FQNNGV, per germline. Supplemented by reference TRBV11-2 and TRBJ1-1, the full variable domain reads EAGVAQSPRYKIIEKRQSVAFWCNPISGHATLYWYQQILGQGPKLLIQFQNNGVVDDSQLPKDRFSAERLKGVDSTLKIQPAKLEDSAVYLCASSLDRTTEAFFGQGTRLTVV.

This clone came up once. The chain links TRBV6-1 to TRBJ1-3; D is unresolved. Germline CDR1 reads MNHNS; CDR2 reads SASEGT. V lost 6 bases and J 4 bases, leaving 7 bases between the germline ends. CDR3 size: 12 residues. CDR3 region: CASSRRGNTIYF. In DNA, the CDR3 is TGTGCCAGCAGCCGCAGGGGAAACACCATATATTTT.

This sequence joins TRBV7-2 and TRBJ1-1, with 8 positions matching TRBD1. Germline CDR1 reads SGHTA; CDR2 reads FQGNSA. The CDR3 loop spans 17 amino acids. V shed 5 bases, J shed 4 bases, and the junction held 15 bases outside the gene matches. CDR3 in DNA: TGTGCCAGCAGCCCAACGACAGGGGACGTCGTGAGCACTGAAGCTTTCTTT. This encodes CASSPTTGDVVSTEAFF.

The rearrangement links TRBV4-3 to TRBJ1-3; D not certain. Germline loops: CDR1 LGHNA, CDR2 YSLEER. The ends were cut back, 0 bases at V and 0 bases at J, with 12 bases in the middle. The CDR3 covers 17 residues. The CDR3 nucleotides are TGCGCCAGCAGCCAAGATCTTTGGCCAGGCTCTGGAAACACCATATATTTT. Translated, it gives CASSQDLWPGSGNTIYF.

This sequence joins TRBV19 and TRBJ1-5; 7 nucleotides line up with TRBD1. Germline V gene lookup returns CDR1 LNHDA and CDR2 SQIVND (reference sequence). The CDR3 is 18 residues long. V lost 1 base and J lost 0; bases outside the gene matches: 9. The CDR3: CASSIGRWDRDSNQPQHF. The CDR3 DNA reads TGTGCCAGTAGTATAGGGCGTTGGGACAGAGATAGCAATCAGCCCCAGCATTTT.

This clone has only a few counts. The chain uses TRBV9 and TRBJ2-5, with a tentative D call TRBD2 (6 bases). The germline V and J ends were trimmed by 3 bases and 3 bases, with 12 bases remaining between them. From germline, CDR1 is SGDLS and CDR2 YYNGEE. The length of the CDR3 is 14 residues. The CDR3 loop reads CASSATRGEETQYF. The CDR3 DNA reads TGTGCCAGCAGCGCGACTAGAGGGGAAGAGACCCAGTACTTC.

The rearrangement joins TRBV28 to TRBJ2-7; D remains unclear. The CDR3 has 10 amino acids. Trimming removed 6 bases from V and 3 bases from J, with 3 bases in between. The germline CDR1 and CDR2 sequences are MDHEN and SYDVKM. The CDR3 region has the DNA TGTGCCAGCAGGCACTACGAGCAGTACTTC. This sequence encodes CASRHYEQYF.

The rearrangement joins TRBV6-1 to TRBJ1-3, with no clear D. This CDR3 contains 15 residues. The ends were cut back, 2 bases at V and 0 bases at J, with 8 bases in the middle. The germline CDR1 and CDR2 sequences are MNHNS and SASEGT. The CDR3 is CASSESWTSGNTIYF. The CDR3 region has the DNA TGTGCCAGCAGTGAAAGCTGGACCTCTGGAAACACCATATATTTT.